Listed here are 22 T cell receptor beta chains from one sample, sequenced in a study of beta chain features in type 1 diabetes. Sequenced material consisted of expressed TCRB transcripts (all of the isolated RNA was reverse transcribed). Method: immunoSEQ multiplex PCR; TCRdb's copy keeps in-frame clones and lacks some. The sample has a few hundred thousand clones, 25% to 30% seen once. The material sequenced was central memory CD4+ T cells from blood. The receptors here all came from a man aged 30-40 years in good health.

Note on this clone: This specimen includes other DNA sequences encoding the same CDR3. V and J are TRBV7-2 and TRBJ2-3; D remains ambiguous. V was cut by 1 base and J by 2 bases, with 7 bases left in between. This CDR3 is 14 amino acids long. CDR1 is SGHTA and CDR2 is FQGNSA in the germline V gene. The CDR3, as DNA: TGTGCCAGCAGCTTAGGACTTAACACAGATACGCAGTATTTT. Encoded protein: CASSLGLNTDTQYF.

CDR3 in amino acids: CASSYSRDGKTQYF. The DNA of the CDR3 is TGTGCCAGCAGTTACAGTCGTGACGGAAAGACCCAGTACTTC. The V and J genes are TRBV6-5 and TRBJ2-5; no firm D call. Trimming pared 2 bases from V and 6 bases from J, leaving 13 bases between. Germline lookup yields CDR1 MNHEY and CDR2 SVGAGI. CDR3 length equals 14 residues.

The V gene is TRBV2, the J gene TRBJ1-6, with 8 nucleotides matching TRBD1. The trim removed 4 bases at V and 7 bases at J, leaving 0 bases unmatched. Germline V CDR1 and CDR2: SNHLY, FYNNEI. The CDR3 is made up of 13 amino acids. The CDR3 is CASSGTGNSPLHF. The CDR3 region has the DNA TGTGCCAGCAGTGGGACAGGGAATTCACCCCTCCACTTT.

This clone occurred many times. This sequence joins TRBV6-6 and TRBJ2-3, with TRBD2 matching 9 bases. The trim removed 2 bases at V and 3 bases at J, leaving 3 bases unmatched. CDR1 is MNHNY, CDR2 SVGAGI, per germline (reference sequence). The CDR3 is made up of 15 amino acids. Here the CDR3 reads CASSYRGGETDTQYF. The CDR3 coding sequence is TGTGCCAGCAGTTACCGCGGGGGGGAAACAGATACGCAGTATTTT.

For this clone: The same CDR3 arises from other DNA sequences in this sample as well. This chain links TRBV20-1 with TRBJ2-1; possibly TRBD1 for D (5 bases). V was cut by 6 bases and J by 5 bases, with 8 bases left in between. Germline loops: CDR1 DFQATT, CDR2 SNEGSKA (reference sequence). The CDR3 runs 11 residues. The CDR3 nucleotides read TGCAGTGCAAAGGGGCACAATGAGCAGTTCTTC. Translation gives CSAKGHNEQFF.

This clone occurred a few times. This chain joins TRBV30 and TRBJ2-7; the match to TRBD1 covers 10 bases. V was pared by 3 bases and J by 10 bases, with 6 bases of the junction left unmatched. There are 12 residues in the CDR3. Germline V gene lookup returns CDR1 GTSNPN and CDR2 SVGIG (reference sequence). CDR3 sequence reads: CAWSPDRGHQYF. In DNA, the CDR3 is TGTGCCTGGAGCCCTGACAGGGGGCATCAGTACTTC.

This clone was seen a handful of times. Relative to the germline gene, one junction end is altered; a read error may explain this. The genes are TRBV6-5 and TRBJ2-7; TRBD2 aligns across 10 bases. This CDR3 spans 11 amino acids. CDR1 is MNHEY, CDR2 SVGAGI, per germline. The CDR3 bases are TGTGCCAGCAGCACCGGGACTAGCGAGACCTTC. As protein: CASSTGTSETF.

This clone has just a few counts. CDR3 residues: CASTNREAETQYF. The CDR3, as DNA: TGTGCCAGCACAAACAGGGAGGCAGAGACCCAGTACTTC. J is TRBJ2-5 and V is TRBV28, with D possibly called TRBD1 or TRBD2 (6 bases each). This CDR3 spans 13 amino acids. V was cut by 7 bases and J by 4 bases, with 13 bases left in between. From germline, CDR1 is MDHEN and CDR2 SYDVKM.

This chain links TRBV5-1 with TRBJ2-5; D is tentatively TRBD1 or TRBD2 (6 bases each). Deletions cut 3 bases from V and 1 base from J, with 16 bases between. The CDR3 runs 16 residues. The germline CDR1 and CDR2 sequences are SGHRS and YFSETQ. CDR3 loop: CASSSGGQGPQETQYF. In DNA form, the CDR3 reads TGCGCCAGCAGCTCTGGGGGGCAAGGCCCCCAAGAGACCCAGTACTTC.

This clone was detected only a few times. The chain is built from TRBV30 and TRBJ2-3; D gene ambiguous. This CDR3 has 12 residues. V was pared by 2 bases and J by 2 bases, with 5 bases between. From germline, CDR1 is GTSNPN and CDR2 SVGIG (reference sequence). DNA for the CDR3: TGTGCCTGGAGTATGTCCACAGATACGCAGTATTTT. Amino acid sequence: CAWSMSTDTQYF.

This clone has more than one count but fewer than ten. CDR3 amino acids: CASTSSGSVDTQYF. In DNA form, the CDR3 reads TGTGCCAGTACCTCTAGCGGGAGCGTAGATACGCAGTATTTT. The V gene is TRBV25-1, the J gene TRBJ2-3; 10 positions match TRBD2. Germline trimming cut 9 bases from V and 5 bases from J; bases unmatched to any gene: 8. CDR3 length: 14 amino acids. The germline CDR1 and CDR2 sequences are MGHDK and SYGVNS.

The chain is built from TRBV6-5 and TRBJ2-1, with 10 bases fitting TRBD1. The CDR3 is 15 amino acids. Per the germline V gene, CDR1 is MNHEY and CDR2 is SVGAGI. Unmatched junction bases numbered 6, after V lost 4 bases and J lost 6 bases. CDR3 bases: TGTGCCAGCAGTTCCGGGGGACAGGGGAGCAATGAGCAGTTCTTC. This codes for CASSSGGQGSNEQFF.

The chain uses TRBV11-2 and TRBJ2-1; a weak D match, TRBD2 (6 bases). CDR3 length: 13 amino acids. V lost 5 bases to trimming and J lost 8 bases, with 13 bases between them. CDR1 is SGHAT and CDR2 is FQNNGV in the germline V gene. The CDR3 nucleotides read TGTGCCAGCAGCCCACCTGCGGGGTATGAGCAGTTCTTC. It yields the protein CASSPPAGYEQFF.

This clone came up once. J is TRBJ2-1 and V is TRBV6-5; D is tentatively TRBD1 or TRBD2 (5 bases each). The CDR3 loop spans 14 amino acids. V lost 8 bases and J lost 1, with 12 bases in between. CDR1 and CDR2 (germline): MNHEY, SVGAGI. CDR3 residues: CASGTGLSYNEQFF. CDR3 DNA: TGTGCCAGCGGAACGGGGCTTTCCTACAATGAGCAGTTCTTC.

This clone was seen only a few times. The J gene is TRBJ2-2, the V gene TRBV4-1, with 12 positions matching TRBD2. The V and J ends lost 4 bases and 3 bases, in that order; junction bases with no gene match: 6. The length of the CDR3 is 17 residues. CDR1 is MGHRA and CDR2 is YSYEKL in the germline V gene. The CDR3, as DNA: TGCGCCAGCAGCCTCCAGACTAGCGGGGGTTACACCGGGGAGCTGTTTTTT. Translation: CASSLQTSGGYTGELFF.

This clone was counted only a few times. The chain has TRBV19 and TRBJ2-1; 10 bases are a match to TRBD2. CDR1 LNHDA and CDR2 SQIVND come from the germline V gene (reference sequence). With 5 bases clipped from V and 5 bases from J, the junction kept 6 bases outside the gene matches. The CDR3 totals 15 residues. The CDR3 DNA reads as TGTGCCAGTAGTTCGAGCGGGGGGGCTCACAATGAGCAGTTCTTC. The encoded protein is CASSSSGGAHNEQFF.

This clone appeared a few times. V gene TRBV5-1 combines with J gene TRBJ2-7; 7 bases align to TRBD1. In germline, CDR1 is SGHRS, CDR2 YFSETQ. The J segment lost 0 bases and the V segment lost 2 bases, leaving 5 bases of the junction unmatched. The CDR3 is 15 residues long. The CDR3: CASSFPGQSSYEQYF. CDR3 DNA: TGCGCCAGCAGCTTCCCGGGACAGAGCTCCTACGAGCAGTACTTC.

This rearrangement joins TRBV6-6 to TRBJ2-5; a possible D gene is TRBD2 (6 bases). Trimming removed 6 bases from V and 4 bases from J, with 21 bases in between. Germline V gives CDR1 MNHNY, CDR2 SVGAGI (reference sequence). The CDR3 loop spans 16 amino acids. The CDR3 is CASSQKRSIGRETQYF. DNA of the CDR3: TGTGCCAGCAGCCAAAAGAGAAGTATCGGGAGAGAGACCCAGTACTTC.

This clone was observed a handful of times. At the DNA level, this CDR3 is encoded by other sequences in the same sample as well. This chain links TRBV19 with TRBJ1-2, with D unclear. CDR1 is LNHDA, CDR2 SQIVND, per germline (reference sequence). Trimming cost V 4 bases and J 4 bases, with 7 bases left between them. CDR3 length: 12 amino acids. The CDR3 region is CASSTDFYGYTF. CDR3 DNA sequence: TGTGCCAGTAGTACAGACTTCTATGGCTACACCTTC.

The chain links TRBV11-2 to TRBJ2-5; 8 bases match TRBD2. V shed 5 bases and J 4 bases; nucleotides not matched to a gene: 15. Germline V lookup: CDR1 SGHAT, CDR2 FQNNGV. This CDR3 is 17 amino acids long. The CDR3 reads CASSHMMGLAGGETQYF. The CDR3, as DNA: TGTGCCAGCAGCCACATGATGGGGCTAGCGGGCGGAGAGACCCAGTACTTC.

The V and J genes are TRBV30 and TRBJ1-5; D unresolved. V was clipped by 0 bases and J by 0 bases, with 6 bases between them. The germline V gene has CDR1 GTSNPN and CDR2 SVGIG (reference sequence). This CDR3 has 14 amino acids. CDR3 sequence: CAWSVTNSNQPQHF. The DNA of the CDR3 is TGTGCCTGGAGTGTAACTAATAGCAATCAGCCCCAGCATTTT. Full variable domain (outside the CDR3, taken from reference TRBV30 and TRBJ1-5): SQTIHQWPATLVQPVGSPLSLECTVEGTSNPNLYWYRQAAGRGLQLLFYSVGIGQISSEVPQNLSASRPQDRQFILSSKKLLLSDSGFYLCAWSVTNSNQPQHFGDGTRLSIL.

The chain has TRBV19 and TRBJ2-5; D may be TRBD1 (6 bases). Germline V gene lookup returns CDR1 LNHDA and CDR2 SQIVND (reference sequence). The CDR3 totals 15 residues. Deletions cut 5 bases from V and 5 bases from J, with 18 bases between. The DNA of the CDR3 is TGTGCCAGTAGTCCGACGCAGGGGACGTGGGAGACCCAGTACTTC. It codes for CASSPTQGTWETQYF.